The entry below describes one T cell receptor beta chain. RNA transcripts yielded amplified TCR beta CDR3 regions. The HTBI primer set was used in a first-round RT-PCR of the TCR CDR3. TCRdb redid the calling of the multiplex PCR reads with MiXCR, one entry per CDR3 protein. The table records around 500,000 distinct CDR3 sequences, approximately 15% of them present only once. Graves' hyperthyroidism showing no ophthalmopathy progression within 18 months was considered stable. Diagnosing involved the use of clinical symptoms, serum thyroxine and TRAb, thyroid ultrasound and orbital computed tomography. The PBMCs studied were ones that came from about 10 ml fresh peripheral blood. This CDR3 comprises 13 residues. Germline CDR1 and CDR2: LNHDA and SQIVND (reference sequence). With V trimmed by 3 bases and J by 5 bases, 3 bases remained unmatched. This record comes from a study of T cells in Graves' hyperthyroidism and ophthalmopathy.

The sequenced material came from blood. The J gene is TRBJ1-1, the V gene TRBV19; 7 nucleotides agree with TRBD1. The sequence derives from a woman aged 18-29 years with Graves' hyperthyroidism. The CDR3 DNA follows: TGTGCCAGTAGTATGACAGGGAGGACTGAAGCTTTCTTT. This encodes CASSMTGRTEAFF.